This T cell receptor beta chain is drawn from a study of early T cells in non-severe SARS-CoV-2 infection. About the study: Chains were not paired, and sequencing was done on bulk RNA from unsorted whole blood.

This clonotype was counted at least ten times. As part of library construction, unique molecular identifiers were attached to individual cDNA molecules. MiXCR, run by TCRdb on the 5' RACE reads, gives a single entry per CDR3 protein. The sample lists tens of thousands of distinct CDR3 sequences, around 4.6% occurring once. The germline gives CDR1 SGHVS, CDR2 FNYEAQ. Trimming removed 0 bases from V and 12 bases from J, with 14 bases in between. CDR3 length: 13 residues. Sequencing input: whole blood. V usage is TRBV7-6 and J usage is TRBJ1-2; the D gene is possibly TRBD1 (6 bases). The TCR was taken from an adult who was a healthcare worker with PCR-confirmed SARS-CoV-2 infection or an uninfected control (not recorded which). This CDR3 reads CASSLAQTGSHTF. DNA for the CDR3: TGTGCCAGCAGCTTAGCCCAGACAGGCAGTCACACCTTC.